This T cell receptor (beta chain) was captured in a study of blood T cell repertoires in COVID-19. Study information: From T cells, B-cell-depleted T cells, or PBMCs came the material, which was cDNA or gDNA.

This CDR3 spans 11 amino acids. Germline assignment: CDR1 KGHSH and CDR2 LQKENI. V lost 8 bases, J lost 10 bases, and 12 bases lay in between. Per the original methods: Reference gene primer amplification gave estimated nucleated cell counts. The data were produced by immunoSEQ multiplex PCR, yet TCRdb's version contains in-frame clones alone and is incomplete. The D gene and trimming were derived from the DNA, and the V and J assignments and clone size from that table. The sample has about 130,000 clones, about 79% seen once. The chain couples TRBV18 to TRBJ2-1; D may be TRBD1 (5 bases). The specimen was peripheral blood. The clonotype comes from a woman in her fifties or sixties with acute or convalescent COVID-19. CDR3 sequence reads: CASRQGWEQFF. In DNA, the CDR3 is TGTGCCAGCCGGCAGGGATGGGAGCAGTTCTTC.